The clone carrying this T cell receptor (beta chain) has just a few counts. TCRdb independently ran MiXCR on the RT-PCR reads; one entry per CDR3 protein. The sample records fewer than 800,000 distinct CDR3 sequences, approximately 15% being singletons. Trimming took off 3 bases at V and 6 bases at J, with 21 bases between the two ends. The CDR3 loop spans 17 amino acids. Germline values: CDR1 SGHVS, CDR2 FQNEAQ. The receptor was isolated from a female donor in good health, serving as a healthy control. The rearrangement joins TRBV7-8 to TRBJ2-1; D gene ambiguous. The sequenced material came from memory CD4+ T cells from blood. CDR3 sequence: CASSFVLSLTAPNEQFF. The CDR3 region has the DNA TGTGCCAGCAGCTTTGTCTTGAGCCTTACTGCCCCCAATGAGCAGTTCTTC.